These 3 T cell receptor beta chains were sequenced from one sample in a study of shared clonotypes between healthy human individuals. Libraries were prepared by immunoSEQ multiplex PCR; TCRdb keeps only in-frame clonotypes and omits some of them. This table has 520,000 or so clones, 79% appearing once. The sequenced sample was PBMCs. These receptors came from a woman in her thirties or forties in good health. Some clones in this sample may be carry-over from other donors' samples.

This clone has just one count. The CDR3 DNA reads as TGTGCCAGCAGCGAGGGGAATTATGGCTACACCTTC. It encodes CASSEGNYGYTF. This rearrangement joins TRBV9 to TRBJ1-2; tentative D call: TRBD1 (5 bases). V was clipped by 3 bases and J by 5 bases, with 8 bases between them. Germline CDR1 is SGDLS and CDR2 is YYNGEE. This CDR3 is built from 12 residues.

There are many counts of this clone. This same CDR3 is encoded by further DNA sequences in the sample. The chain recombines TRBV2 with TRBJ1-3; D call uncertain. The V and J ends lost 2 bases and 0 bases respectively, with 5 bases between them. CDR1 SNHLY and CDR2 FYNNEI come from the germline V gene. This CDR3 spans 14 amino acids. This chain's CDR3 is CASSELLSGNTIYF. CDR3 DNA sequence: TGTGCCAGCAGTGAACTCCTCTCTGGAAACACCATATATTTT.

The chain uses TRBV30 and TRBJ2-2; no clear D. This CDR3 is 15 amino acids long. Trimming left V 0 bases short and J 4 bases short, with 12 bases between. In germline, CDR1 is GTSNPN, CDR2 SVGIG (reference sequence). The CDR3, as DNA: TGTGCCTGGAGTGTAATAGGGTTGGGCACCGGGGAGCTGTTTTTT. It is translated as CAWSVIGLGTGELFF.